The 2 T cell receptor beta chains below were found in one sample sequenced in a study of CXCR3-negative and CXCR3-positive naive CD8 T cells. Findings and caveats of the study: Researchers report that CXCR3-positive naive cells carry more hydrophobic TRB CDR3s than CXCR3-negative naive cells.

No antigens are known for them. All TRB cDNA libraries came from 5' RACE performed with UMI labels. TCRdb reprocessed the 5' RACE reads and reports one entry per CDR3 protein, with no DNA. The sample table sets out about 6,700 distinct CDR3 sequences. Sequencing was done on a sample of naive CXCR3+ CD8+ T cells from blood. The subset denotes: CD45RO-CCR7+CD27+CD95- naive CD8+ T cells expressing CXCR3 (TNR3+). The receptor set was obtained from a human donor in good health. Some clones in this sample may be carry-over from other donors' samples.

This clonotype is labeled medium-sized (0.01 to 0.1%) based on frequency. This chain connects TRBV20-1 to TRBJ2-1; TCRdb outputs TRBD2, but without DNA this stays unchecked. This CDR3 contains 14 residues. The germline gives CDR1 DFQATT, CDR2 SNEGSKA (reference sequence). CDR3 sequence: CSAAGPSFLNEQFF.

V gene TRBV7-9 combines with J gene TRBJ2-5. The CDR3 loop spans 13 amino acids. Germline assignment: CDR1 SEHNR and CDR2 FQNEAQ (reference sequence). The CDR3 is CASSLDRRETQYF.